This T cell receptor (beta chain) originates from a study of T cell responses to AZD1222 COVID-19 vaccine. Sequenced by immunoSEQ multiplex PCR; TCRdb stores in-frame clones only, minus some. This sample yields roughly 130,000 clones, of which 80% to 90% are seen a single time; 1.6% belongs to the top ten. The V end lost 3 bases, the J end lost 7 bases, and 22 bases lay between the germline ends. The CDR3 consists of 17 residues. Germline CDR1 reads KGHSH; CDR2 reads LQKENI. Note on this clone: Its specificity is not known.

Study conclusions and caveats: Rises in breadth and depth of Spike-specific TCRs came after two AZD1222 doses. Possibly, clonal diversity was underestimated; donors were largely white British and included more females.

The sequenced sample was peripheral blood, obtained on day 0 of AZD1222 vaccination. The chain uses TRBV18 and TRBJ1-3; D uncertain. This TCR came from an adult in good health. CDR3: CASSPSPDSRVRNTIYF. The CDR3 coding sequence is TGTGCCAGCTCACCGAGCCCTGATAGTCGAGTGAGGAACACCATATATTTT. Looking up the rest from reference TRBV18 and TRBJ1-3 gives the full variable domain: NAGVMQNPRHLVRRRGQEARLRCSPMKGHSHVYWYRQLPEEGLKFMVYLQKENIIDESGMPKERFSAEFPKEGPSILRIQQVVRGDSAAYFCASSPSPDSRVRNTIYFGEGSWLTVV.